This T cell receptor (beta chain) originates from a study of OX40 agonist ivuxolimab in advanced cancers. About the study: The mean age was roughly 60 years, ranging from 23 to 79, with under 90% of participants male.

Profiling relied on immunoSEQ multiplex PCR, and the TCRdb table lists in-frame clones only, not all of them. In the table there are 99,000 or so clones, approximately 94% of which are singletons. Patients were ruled out by autoimmune disease history or systemic immunosuppression. With baseline, cycle 4 day 1, and cycle 7 day 1 as timepoints, blood was sampled. In the case of this clone: Its specificity is unknown.

The CDR3 is 18 amino acids. J was trimmed by 2 bases and V by 1 base; bases with no gene match: 11. The germline V gene encodes CDR1 SGHAT and CDR2 FQDESV (reference sequence). Study results and limitations: Averaged across samples, CD8+ T cells carried more expanded clones than CD4+ did.

The J gene is TRBJ2-7, the V gene TRBV11-1; 10 positions match TRBD2. The receptor was isolated from an adult with an advanced solid tumor such as melanoma, head and neck, liver or kidney cancer. This sample comprised CD4+ or CD8+ T cells sorted from blood, obtained in a trial of the OX40 agonist ivuxolimab. The CDR3 loop reads CASSLGGALAGATYEQYF. CDR3 DNA sequence: TGTGCCAGCAGCTTAGGGGGGGCCCTAGCGGGGGCGACCTACGAGCAGTACTTC.